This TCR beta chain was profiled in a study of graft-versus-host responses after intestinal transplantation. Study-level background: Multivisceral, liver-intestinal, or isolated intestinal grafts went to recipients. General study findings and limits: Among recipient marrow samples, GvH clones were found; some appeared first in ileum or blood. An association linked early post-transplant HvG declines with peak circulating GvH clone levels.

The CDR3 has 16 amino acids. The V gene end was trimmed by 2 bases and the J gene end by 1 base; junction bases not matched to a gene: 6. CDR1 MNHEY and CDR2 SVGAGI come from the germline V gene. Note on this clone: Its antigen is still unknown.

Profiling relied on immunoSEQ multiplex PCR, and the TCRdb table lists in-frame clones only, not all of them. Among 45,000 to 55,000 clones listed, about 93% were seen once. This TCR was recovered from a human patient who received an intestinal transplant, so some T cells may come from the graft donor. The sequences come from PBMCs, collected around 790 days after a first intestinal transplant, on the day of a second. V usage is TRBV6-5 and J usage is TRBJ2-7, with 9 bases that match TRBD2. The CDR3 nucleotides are TGTGCCAGCAGTTACGAGCGGGAGGCCTCTTCCTACGAGCAGTACTTC. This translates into CASSYEREASSYEQYF.